This T cell receptor beta chain was profiled in a study of blood T cells in healthy people across ages. Study outcomes and limitations: Using unsorted PBMCs precluded a conclusive naive versus antigen-experienced comparison. Higher naive T cell percentage went strongly together with higher TCR beta diversity.

Comments on this clonotype: Its antigen is not known.

A second PCR, run for about 7 to 11 cycles, used a sample-barcoded 5' primer plus a J-beta primer mix. Every sample produced at least 2.5 million CDR3-containing paired-end reads. Using its own MiXCR run on the 5' RACE reads, TCRdb lists one record per CDR3 protein. The sample includes more than 1,400,000 distinct CDR3 sequences, about 43% of them seen just once. V shed 2 bases and J shed 5 bases, with 8 bases lying between them. Germline-derived CDR1 and CDR2 are SGHRS and YFSETQ. This CDR3 region has 13 residues. The chain joins TRBV5-1 to TRBJ2-1, with no clear D. Sequencing was performed on blood. The TCR comes from a woman between 18 and 30 years old in good health. This chain's CDR3 is CASSLLQNNEQFF. The CDR3, as DNA: TGCGCCAGCAGCTTATTACAAAACAATGAGCAGTTCTTC.